The T cell receptor (beta chain) described here comes from a study of human T cells and chemical hapten exposure. Whole-study context: Application of 0.01% DPC to the upper back was done by patch test, with a reading at 6 days. Diagnoses of alopecia areata, totalis or universalis occurred in mostly female patients. The study's findings and limits: Having alopecia, the donors may differ immunologically from healthy people.

This clonotype was detected ten times or more. Its antigen is as yet unknown. Time point here: patch test 2, 6 weeks after DPC sensitization. Regarding treatment: therapeutic diphenylcyclopropenone sensitization with weekly scalp DPC. The germline V gene has CDR1 SEHNR and CDR2 FQNEAQ (reference sequence). V dropped 5 bases and J dropped 0; count of bases not matched to a gene: 4. CDR3 size: 15 residues. In the original workflow: A per-sample median of about 94,000 TCRs was observed, with counts ranging from roughly 20,000 to 690,600. TCRdb re-analysed the RACE reads in MiXCR, keeping a single row per CDR3 protein. These V and J calls originate from TCRdb's pipeline instead of the authors' own analysis. The sample carries 330,000 or so distinct CDR3 sequences, just under 6.5% recorded once.

The sequence was obtained from a woman aged 18-29 years with alopecia areata. Some clones in this sample may be carry-over from other donors' samples. The chain couples TRBV7-9 to TRBJ2-3; TRBD2 matches at 8 bases. The specimen comprised whole blood, sampled in connection with sensitization to the hapten diphenylcyclopropenone (DPC). CDR3 region: CASSVSGASTDTQYF. CDR3 bases: TGTGCCAGCAGCGTTAGCGGGGCTAGCACAGATACGCAGTATTTT.